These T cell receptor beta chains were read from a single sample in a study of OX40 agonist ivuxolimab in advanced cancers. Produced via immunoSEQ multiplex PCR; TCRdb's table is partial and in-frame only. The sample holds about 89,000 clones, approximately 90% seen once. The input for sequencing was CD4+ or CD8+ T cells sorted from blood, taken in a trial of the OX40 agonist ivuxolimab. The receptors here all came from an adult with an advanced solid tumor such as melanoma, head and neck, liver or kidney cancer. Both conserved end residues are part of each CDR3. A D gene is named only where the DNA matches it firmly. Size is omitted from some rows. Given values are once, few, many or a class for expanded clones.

CDR3 protein: CASSSPSGAIGTDTQYF
CDR3 DNA: TGCGCCAGCAGCTCCCCGAGCGGGGCCATTGGCACAGATACGCAGTATTTT
D gene: TRBD2
clone size: NA
J gene: TRBJ2-3
V gene: TRBV5-1

CDR3 protein: CASSPVSVYGYTF
CDR3 DNA: TGTGCCAGCAGCCCCGTTTCCGTTTATGGCTACACCTTC
D gene: NA
clone size: NA
J gene: TRBJ1-2
V gene: TRBV9

CDR3 protein: CASSKEGRGRNQPQHF
CDR3 DNA: TGTGCCAGCAGCAAAGAAGGACGAGGACGCAATCAGCCCCAGCATTTT
D gene: NA
clone size: NA
J gene: TRBJ1-5
V gene: TRBV21-1

CDR3 protein: CASGAFSYEQYF
CDR3 DNA: TGTGCCAGCGGGGCTTTTTCCTACGAGCAGTACTTC
D gene: NA
clone size: NA
J gene: TRBJ2-7
V gene: TRBV28

CDR3 protein: CASSLQGHYNSPLHF
CDR3 DNA: TGTGCCAGCAGTCTACAGGGGCATTATAATTCACCCCTCCACTTT
D gene: TRBD1
clone size: NA
J gene: TRBJ1-6
V gene: TRBV28

CDR3 protein: CASSLYGDSYEQYF
CDR3 DNA: TGCGCCAGCAGCTTGTACGGGGATAGCTACGAGCAGTACTTC
D gene: NA
clone size: NA
J gene: TRBJ2-7
V gene: TRBV5-1

CDR3 protein: CASRRDTAYNQPQHF
CDR3 DNA: TGTGCCAGTCGGAGGGACACAGCGTACAATCAGCCCCAGCATTTT
D gene: NA
clone size: NA
J gene: TRBJ1-5
V gene: TRBV28

CDR3 protein: CASSGGLYNEQFF
CDR3 DNA: TGTGCCAGCAGCGGGGGGCTCTACAATGAGCAGTTCTTC
D gene: NA
clone size: NA
J gene: TRBJ2-1
V gene: TRBV7-8

CDR3 protein: CASSPTGGSGANVLTF
CDR3 DNA: TGTGCCAGCAGCCCCACAGGGGGCTCTGGGGCCAACGTCCTGACTTTC
D gene: TRBD1
clone size: NA
J gene: TRBJ2-6
V gene: TRBV7-3

CDR3 protein: CASSWDRGGSPLHF
CDR3 DNA: TGTGCCAGCAGTTGGGACAGGGGGGGTTCACCCCTCCACTTT
D gene: TRBD1
clone size: once
J gene: TRBJ1-6
V gene: TRBV7-8

CDR3 protein: CASSLWQEGTKQYTF
CDR3 DNA: TGTGCCAGCAGTTTATGGCAGGAGGGGACGAAGCAGTACACCTTC
D gene: NA
clone size: NA
J gene: TRBJ1-2
V gene: TRBV28

CDR3 protein: CASSRLILSSYEQYF
CDR3 DNA: TGTGCCAGCAGTCGCTTGATACTGAGCTCCTACGAGCAGTACTTC
D gene: NA
clone size: NA
J gene: TRBJ2-7
V gene: TRBV2

CDR3 protein: CASSAQAASSYNEQFF
CDR3 DNA: TGTGCCAGCAGCGCCCAAGCGGCCAGCTCCTACAATGAGCAGTTCTTC
D gene: NA
clone size: NA
J gene: TRBJ2-1
V gene: TRBV9

CDR3 protein: CASSLISDEKLFF
CDR3 DNA: TGCGCCAGCAGCTTGATATCTGATGAAAAACTGTTTTTT
D gene: NA
clone size: NA
J gene: TRBJ1-4
V gene: TRBV5-1

CDR3 protein: CASSLLGQGNNQPQHF
CDR3 DNA: TGTGCCAGCAGCCTGTTAGGGCAGGGAAACAATCAGCCCCAGCATTTT
D gene: NA
clone size: NA
J gene: TRBJ1-5
V gene: TRBV7-6

CDR3 protein: CASSPTGVSTDTQYF
CDR3 DNA: TGTGCCAGCTCACCCACGGGGGTGAGCACAGATACGCAGTATTTT
D gene: NA
clone size: NA
J gene: TRBJ2-3
V gene: TRBV18

CDR3 protein: CASSLEGRNQPQHF
CDR3 DNA: TGTGCCAGCAGCTTGGAAGGACGCAATCAGCCCCAGCATTTT
D gene: NA
clone size: NA
J gene: TRBJ1-5
V gene: TRBV5-4

CDR3 protein: CASSFTSLGGTSKNIQYF
CDR3 DNA: TGTGCCAGCAGCTTTACATCCCTAGGCGGGACTTCCAAAAACATTCAGTACTTC
D gene: NA
clone size: NA
J gene: TRBJ2-4
V gene: TRBV27

CDR3 protein: CASSIDYNYGYTF
CDR3 DNA: TGTGCCAGTAGTATAGATTATAACTATGGCTACACCTTC
D gene: NA
clone size: NA
J gene: TRBJ1-2
V gene: TRBV19

CDR3 protein: CASSSTPPLTDTQYF
CDR3 DNA: TGTGCCAGCAGCTCGACCCCTCCGCTCACAGATACGCAGTATTTT
D gene: NA
clone size: NA
J gene: TRBJ2-3
V gene: TRBV28

CDR3 protein: CASSTRRGSKLAKNIQYF
CDR3 DNA: TGTGCCAGTAGTACACGTCGGGGCAGCAAGTTAGCCAAAAACATTCAGTACTTC
D gene: NA
clone size: NA
J gene: TRBJ2-4
V gene: TRBV19

CDR3 protein: CASSSTSGGIWGNEQFF
CDR3 DNA: TGTGCCAGCAGTTCGACGTCTGGCGGGATTTGGGGCAATGAGCAGTTCTTC
D gene: NA
clone size: NA
J gene: TRBJ2-1
V gene: TRBV27

CDR3 protein: CASSLAPGGYTEAFF
CDR3 DNA: TGTGCCAGCAGCTTAGCACCAGGCGGGTACACTGAAGCTTTCTTT
D gene: NA
clone size: NA
J gene: TRBJ1-1
V gene: TRBV11-2

CDR3 protein: CASIPSGAGRAYEQYF
CDR3 DNA: TGTGCCAGCATTCCCTCCGGGGCGGGGCGGGCCTACGAGCAGTACTTC
D gene: NA
clone size: NA
J gene: TRBJ2-7
V gene: TRBV28

CDR3 protein: CASGGAGGAFTEAFF
CDR3 DNA: TGTGCCAGCGGGGGCGCAGGGGGCGCTTTCACTGAAGCTTTCTTT
D gene: TRBD1
clone size: once
J gene: TRBJ1-1
V gene: TRBV28

CDR3 protein: CASSREGGGYTF
CDR3 DNA: TGTGCCAGCAGCCGAGAGGGTGGGGGCTACACCTTC
D gene: NA
clone size: NA
J gene: TRBJ1-2
V gene: TRBV6-6

CDR3 protein: CASSPRQGSSGNTIYF
CDR3 DNA: TGTGCCAGCTCTCCAAGACAGGGAAGCTCTGGAAACACCATATATTTT
D gene: TRBD1
clone size: NA
J gene: TRBJ1-3
V gene: TRBV18

CDR3 protein: CAWSGQGFNYGYTF
CDR3 DNA: TGTGCCTGGAGTGGACAGGGCTTTAACTATGGCTACACCTTC
D gene: TRBD1
clone size: once
J gene: TRBJ1-2
V gene: TRBV30

CDR3 protein: CASSSHGRTTNEKLFF
CDR3 DNA: TGTGCCAGCAGCTCACATGGGCGGACAACTAATGAAAAACTGTTTTTT
D gene: NA
clone size: NA
J gene: TRBJ1-4
V gene: TRBV5-5

CDR3 protein: CASSVHGTGSPAQHF
CDR3 DNA: TGTGCCAGCAGTGTCCACGGGACAGGGTCCCCGGCCCAGCATTTT
D gene: TRBD1
clone size: NA
J gene: TRBJ1-5
V gene: TRBV28

CDR3 protein: CAWIRTRTYNEQFF
CDR3 DNA: TGTGCCTGGATTCGGACACGGACCTACAATGAGCAGTTCTTC
D gene: NA
clone size: NA
J gene: TRBJ2-1
V gene: TRBV30

CDR3 protein: CASGRTGHGYTF
CDR3 DNA: TGTGCCAGCGGTAGGACAGGCCATGGCTACACCTTC
D gene: TRBD1
clone size: few
J gene: TRBJ1-2
V gene: TRBV6-5

CDR3 protein: CASSTPKGGSEKLFF
CDR3 DNA: TGTGCCAGCAGCACCCCGAAAGGCGGATCCGAAAAACTGTTTTTT
D gene: NA
clone size: few
J gene: TRBJ1-4
V gene: TRBV4-2

CDR3 protein: CASSESSSYEQYF
CDR3 DNA: TGCGCCAGCAGTGAGTCATCCTCCTACGAGCAGTACTTC
D gene: NA
clone size: few
J gene: TRBJ2-7
V gene: TRBV10-1

CDR3 protein: CAISELGTSLTDTQYF
CDR3 DNA: TGTGCCATCAGTGAGTTAGGGACTAGCCTCACAGATACGCAGTATTTT
D gene: TRBD2
clone size: NA
J gene: TRBJ2-3
V gene: TRBV10-3

CDR3 protein: CASSQESPGLAGAQYF
CDR3 DNA: TGCGCCAGCAGCCAAGAATCCCCGGGACTAGCGGGGGCGCAGTATTTT
D gene: TRBD2
clone size: NA
J gene: TRBJ2-3
V gene: TRBV4-1

CDR3 protein: CASSLGIQNYEQYF
CDR3 DNA: TGTGCCAGCAGCCTTGGGATACAAAACTACGAGCAGTACTTC
D gene: NA
clone size: NA
J gene: TRBJ2-7
V gene: TRBV7-2

CDR3 protein: CASSGGTGTDTQYF
CDR3 DNA: TGTGCCAGCTCGGGGGGAACAGGGACAGATACGCAGTATTTT
D gene: NA
clone size: NA
J gene: TRBJ2-3
V gene: TRBV9

CDR3 protein: CASSEGDPRNTEAFF
CDR3 DNA: TGTGCCAGCAGTGAAGGGGACCCCCGGAACACTGAAGCTTTCTTT
D gene: NA
clone size: NA
J gene: TRBJ1-1
V gene: TRBV2

CDR3 protein: CASSFSATGNTEAFF
CDR3 DNA: TGTGCCAGCAGCTTTTCGGCTACAGGGAACACTGAAGCTTTCTTT
D gene: NA
clone size: NA
J gene: TRBJ1-1
V gene: TRBV7-9

CDR3 protein: CAISDSSSYEQYF
CDR3 DNA: TGTGCCATCAGTGACTCAAGCTCCTACGAGCAGTACTTC
D gene: NA
clone size: NA
J gene: TRBJ2-7
V gene: TRBV10-3

CDR3 protein: CASSLGVSSYNEQFF
CDR3 DNA: TGTGCCAGCAGTTTAGGAGTGAGCTCCTACAATGAGCAGTTCTTC
D gene: NA
clone size: NA
J gene: TRBJ2-1
V gene: TRBV28

CDR3 protein: CASATGTGHEKLFF
CDR3 DNA: TGTGCCAGTGCAACCGGGACAGGGCACGAAAAACTGTTTTTT
D gene: TRBD1
clone size: few
J gene: TRBJ1-4
V gene: TRBV19

CDR3 protein: CASSQLTGAGDTQYF
CDR3 DNA: TGCGCCAGCAGCCAACTGACGGGGGCAGGGGATACGCAGTATTTT
D gene: NA
clone size: NA
J gene: TRBJ2-3
V gene: TRBV4-1

CDR3 protein: CASSFVQGDGNTIYF
CDR3 DNA: TGTGCCAGCAGCTTTGTCCAGGGTGATGGAAACACCATATATTTT
D gene: NA
clone size: NA
J gene: TRBJ1-3
V gene: TRBV7-2

CDR3 protein: CASQVGANDYEQYF
CDR3 DNA: TGTGCCAGCCAAGTGGGGGCGAATGACTACGAGCAGTACTTC
D gene: NA
clone size: NA
J gene: TRBJ2-7
V gene: TRBV18

CDR3 protein: CASSITMGRAGYTF
CDR3 DNA: TGTGCCAGTAGTATTACCATGGGCAGGGCTGGCTACACCTTC
D gene: NA
clone size: NA
J gene: TRBJ1-2
V gene: TRBV19

CDR3 protein: CASTGGLTNTEAFF
CDR3 DNA: TGTGCCAGCACAGGGGGCCTTACCAACACTGAAGCTTTCTTT
D gene: TRBD1
clone size: NA
J gene: TRBJ1-1
V gene: TRBV2

CDR3 protein: CASMRTGLNSPLHF
CDR3 DNA: TGTGCCAGCATGAGAACAGGGCTTAATTCACCCCTCCACTTT
D gene: NA
clone size: NA
J gene: TRBJ1-6
V gene: TRBV6-5

CDR3 protein: CATSREQYQETQYF
CDR3 DNA: TGTGCCACCAGCAGAGAACAGTACCAAGAGACCCAGTACTTC
D gene: NA
clone size: NA
J gene: TRBJ2-5
V gene: TRBV15

CDR3 protein: CASSDQAYNEQFF
CDR3 DNA: TGTGCCAGCAGCGACCAGGCTTACAATGAGCAGTTCTTC
D gene: NA
clone size: NA
J gene: TRBJ2-1
V gene: TRBV7-3

CDR3 protein: CSVDRAGGLDEQFF
CDR3 DNA: TGCAGCGTTGATAGGGCGGGGGGGCTCGATGAGCAGTTCTTC
D gene: TRBD2
clone size: NA
J gene: TRBJ2-1
V gene: TRBV29-1

CDR3 protein: CASSRTGAVVGYTF
CDR3 DNA: TGTGCCAGCAGCCGGACAGGGGCGGTCGTTGGCTACACCTTC
D gene: TRBD1
clone size: NA
J gene: TRBJ1-2
V gene: TRBV28

CDR3 protein: CARSGGRGTSGILAKNIQYF
CDR3 DNA: TGTGCCAGAAGCGGGGGGAGAGGGACGAGTGGGATTCTAGCCAAAAACATTCAGTACTTC
D gene: NA
clone size: once
J gene: TRBJ2-4
V gene: TRBV5-3

CDR3 protein: CGGGLKSYNEQFF
CDR3 DNA: TGTGGCGGGGGGCTAAAATCCTACAATGAGCAGTTCTTC
D gene: TRBD2
clone size: NA
J gene: TRBJ2-1
V gene: TRBV30